The 23 T cell receptor beta chains given below trace back to one sample, sequenced in a study of cytomegalovirus exposure and HLA in healthy donors. A multiplex PCR was run with 60 Vbeta primers and 13 Jbeta primers. Assay: immunoSEQ multiplex PCR; the TCRdb copy retains only in-frame clones and omits some. The sample has 90,000 to 100,000 clones; roughly 70% are singletons. Sequenced sample: PBMCs. The receptors here all came from a male donor in good health and CMV-seronegative.

This clone was detected a few times. The chain combines TRBV2 with TRBJ1-1; weak D call: TRBD1 (6 bases). The CDR3 length is 15 residues. The V end lost 4 bases, the J end lost 4 bases, and 16 bases lay between the germline ends. Looked up from germline, CDR1 is SNHLY and CDR2 is FYNNEI. The CDR3 DNA follows: TGTGCCAGCAGTGCAGAGCGACAGGTTCTCACTGAAGCTTTCTTT. It encodes CASSAERQVLTEAFF.

V and J are TRBV7-2 and TRBJ1-5; D gene uncertain. The CDR3 spans 12 residues. The germline gives CDR1 SGHTA, CDR2 FQGNSA. The germline V and J ends were trimmed by 6 bases and 4 bases, with 7 bases remaining between them. CDR3: CASRATNQPQHF. The CDR3 DNA follows: TGTGCCAGCAGGGCAACGAATCAGCCCCAGCATTTT. The whole variable domain, remainder taken from reference TRBV7-2 and TRBJ1-5, is GAGVSQSPSNKVTEKGKDVELRCDPISGHTALYWYRQSLGQGLEFLIYFQGNSAPDKSGLPSDRFSAERTGGSVSTLTIQRTQQEDSAVYLCASRATNQPQHFGDGTRLSIL.

J is TRBJ2-3 and V is TRBV9; 8 bases align to TRBD2. From germline, CDR1 is SGDLS and CDR2 YYNGEE. The V gene end was trimmed by 1 base and the J gene end by 6 bases; junction bases not matched to a gene: 10. The CDR3 has 16 amino acids. DNA for the CDR3: TGTGCCAGCAGCGTAACGGCTAGCGGGTTCTCGGATACGCAGTATTTT. Translation: CASSVTASGFSDTQYF.

The chain carries TRBV10-3 and TRBJ2-7; D perhaps matches TRBD1 (5 bases). V was pared by 9 bases and J by 2 bases, with 20 bases between. This CDR3 has 15 amino acids. CDR1 and CDR2 from the germline V gene are ENHRY and SYGVKD. Here the CDR3 DNA reads TGTGCCATGGCATTCGGGCAGGGAAAGGCCTACGAGCAGTACTTC. Translated: CAMAFGQGKAYEQYF.

The V and J genes are TRBV28 and TRBJ2-2; D is possibly TRBD1 (5 bases). Germline CDR1 and CDR2: MDHEN and SYDVKM. This CDR3 spans 18 amino acids. V lost 3 bases to trimming and J lost 4 bases, with 21 bases between them. The CDR3 sequence: CASSFWGTTTLATGELFF. In DNA form, the CDR3 reads TGTGCCAGCAGTTTTTGGGGCACAACTACTTTGGCCACCGGGGAGCTGTTTTTT.

The J gene is TRBJ2-5, the V gene TRBV29-1, with D possibly TRBD1 on 5 matching bases. This CDR3 is built from 12 residues. Trimming removed 7 bases from V and 1 base from J, with 10 bases in between. Looked up from germline, CDR1 is SQVTM and CDR2 is ANQGSEA. Written as DNA, the CDR3 is TGCAGCGGCGGACATCTCCAAGAGACCCAGTACTTC. Protein sequence: CSGGHLQETQYF.

The chain uses TRBV11-2 and TRBJ2-7, with 10 bases that match TRBD2. The V and J ends lost 3 bases and 4 bases, in that order; junction bases with no gene match: 6. The CDR3 runs 15 residues. The germline gives CDR1 SGHAT, CDR2 FQNNGV. For the CDR3, the DNA is TGTGCCAGCAGCTTCGTATCTAGCGGGGGATACGAGCAGTACTTC. This translates into CASSFVSSGGYEQYF.

This clone was seen a single time. The chain combines TRBV29-1 with TRBJ2-7, with TRBD1 matching 7 bases. Germline V lookup: CDR1 SQVTM, CDR2 ANQGSEA. Germline trimming cut 7 bases from V and 2 bases from J; bases unmatched to any gene: 11. The CDR3 runs 14 residues. CDR3 residues: CSADYTQGTYEQYF. CDR3 sequence (DNA): TGCAGCGCCGATTACACACAGGGGACCTACGAGCAGTACTTC.

This chain joins TRBV9 and TRBJ2-5; D possibly corresponds to TRBD2 (6 bases). Per the germline V gene, CDR1 is SGDLS and CDR2 is YYNGEE. Trimming cost V 0 bases and J 10 bases, with 13 bases left between them. CDR3 size: 13 residues. The CDR3 nucleotides are TGTGCCAGCAGCGTAGCCGGGGGAGGAAGCCAGTACTTC. It codes for CASSVAGGGSQYF.

The V call is TRBV25-1, the J call TRBJ2-5; D may be TRBD1 (6 bases). This CDR3 comprises 14 residues. V lost 4 bases and J lost 4, with 13 bases in between. Per the germline V gene, CDR1 is MGHDK and CDR2 is SYGVNS. CDR3 loop: CASSVRGRGETQYF. The CDR3 bases are TGTGCCAGCAGTGTAAGAGGCAGGGGAGAGACCCAGTACTTC.

The chain links TRBV9 to TRBJ2-3, with D maybe TRBD1 (6 bases). The CDR3 length is 15 residues. Trimming took off 0 bases at V and 2 bases at J, with 10 bases between the two ends. Germline V CDR1 and CDR2: SGDLS, YYNGEE. The CDR3 reads CASSVGVGATDTQYF. DNA for the CDR3: TGTGCCAGCAGCGTAGGGGTGGGGGCCACAGATACGCAGTATTTT.

The chain has TRBV6-5 and TRBJ1-5, with unresolved D. The ends were cut back, 4 bases at V and 6 bases at J, with 10 bases in the middle. Germline CDR1 and CDR2: MNHEY and SVGAGI. The CDR3 runs to 13 residues. CDR3 in DNA: TGTGCCAGCAGTTTAACCCAGCGTCAGCCCCAGCATTTT. Residues: CASSLTQRQPQHF.

The gene calls are TRBV5-1 and TRBJ2-5, with 8 nucleotides matching TRBD1. CDR3 length equals 13 residues. V dropped 2 bases and J dropped 4; count of bases not matched to a gene: 1. Per the germline V gene, CDR1 is SGHRS and CDR2 is YFSETQ. The CDR3, as DNA: TGCGCCAGCAGCTTACAGGGGGGAGAGACCCAGTACTTC. It is translated as CASSLQGGETQYF.

CDR3 in amino acids: CASSPSTQRETQYF. CDR3 DNA: TGCGCCAGCAGCCCGTCGACGCAGCGGGAGACCCAGTACTTC. V is TRBV5-1 and J is TRBJ2-5, with D possibly TRBD2 on 5 matching bases. The germline V gene has CDR1 SGHRS and CDR2 YFSETQ. The CDR3 contains 14 residues. V lost 4 bases, J lost 5 bases, and 15 bases lay in between.

The chain carries TRBV6-1 and TRBJ1-5; tentatively, D is TRBD1 (6 bases). The V end lost 8 bases, the J end lost 1 base, and 9 bases lay between the germline ends. The CDR3 length is 13 residues. Germline V gene sequence: CDR1 MNHNS, CDR2 SASEGT. CDR3 residues: CASGQRSNQPQHF. CDR3 sequence (DNA): TGTGCCAGCGGACAGAGGAGCAATCAGCCCCAGCATTTT.

The chain links TRBV5-4 to TRBJ1-1; D gene unclear. The CDR3 has 14 residues. CDR1 is SGHNT and CDR2 is YYREEE in the germline V gene (reference sequence). The V and J ends lost 0 bases and 4 bases respectively, with 10 bases between them. CDR3 sequence: CASSLDGRGTEAFF. CDR3 nucleotides: TGTGCCAGCAGCTTGGACGGCAGAGGCACTGAAGCTTTCTTT.

The chain has TRBV2 and TRBJ1-2; D is undetermined. This CDR3 has 14 residues. Trimming stripped 4 bases from V and 4 bases from J, with 13 bases between. Germline V CDR1 and CDR2: SNHLY, FYNNEI. CDR3 sequence (DNA): TGTGCCAGCAGTGGCTTAAGCCCTAGCTATGGCTACACCTTC. It yields the protein CASSGLSPSYGYTF.

The V call is TRBV19, the J call TRBJ2-5; TRBD2 is a possible D gene (5 bases). CDR3 length: 14 residues. Trimming took off 1 base at V and 6 bases at J, with 12 bases between the two ends. Germline lookup yields CDR1 LNHDA and CDR2 SQIVND (reference sequence). The CDR3 DNA reads TGTGCCAGTAGTATAGGGACCCCGGGGAAGACCCAGTACTTC. It is translated as CASSIGTPGKTQYF.

The chain is built from TRBV30 and TRBJ2-1, with a possible D match to TRBD2 (6 bases). Germline CDR1 and CDR2: GTSNPN and SVGIG (reference sequence). Trimming took off 3 bases at V and 3 bases at J, with 15 bases between the two ends. The CDR3 spans 15 residues. The CDR3 DNA follows: TGTGCCTGGAGGGGGACCGGGACTTTCTACAATGAGCAGTTCTTC. As protein: CAWRGTGTFYNEQFF. The whole variable domain, remainder taken from reference TRBV30 and TRBJ2-1, is SQTIHQWPATLVQPVGSPLSLECTVEGTSNPNLYWYRQAAGRGLQLLFYSVGIGQISSEVPQNLSASRPQDRQFILSSKKLLLSDSGFYLCAWRGTGTFYNEQFFGPGTRLTVL.

This rearrangement joins TRBV6-5 to TRBJ1-5, with TRBD1 as a possible D gene (6 bases). This CDR3 is 15 amino acids long. V shed 6 bases and J shed 5 bases, with 17 bases lying between them. CDR1 and CDR2 (germline): MNHEY, SVGAGI. The CDR3 region is CASSPGQTPHQPQHF. In DNA form, the CDR3 reads TGTGCCAGCAGCCCCGGACAGACCCCCCATCAGCCCCAGCATTTT.

The rearrangement uses TRBV7-9 and TRBJ1-2; D is perhaps TRBD1 (5 bases). The CDR3 runs to 13 residues. Germline V gene lookup returns CDR1 SEHNR and CDR2 FQNEAQ (reference sequence). Trimming shortened V by 1 base and J by 4 bases, and 7 bases separated the two germline ends. CDR3 residues: CASSLGQSYGYTF. CDR3 DNA: TGTGCCAGCAGCTTAGGACAGTCCTATGGCTACACCTTC.

J is TRBJ2-7 and V is TRBV6-1; TRBD2 might be the D (6 bases). Trimming took 5 bases from V and 2 from J, leaving 16 bases between them. The CDR3 extends over 15 amino acids. In germline, CDR1 is MNHNS, CDR2 SASEGT. CDR3 nucleotides: TGTGCCAGCAGTAAGGAAGCGGGTCCTACCTACGAGCAGTACTTC. It specifies CASSKEAGPTYEQYF.

The rearrangement links TRBV18 to TRBJ1-1; 8 bases match TRBD1. CDR1 is KGHSH and CDR2 is LQKENI in the germline V gene. The CDR3 is 14 residues long. V was clipped by 3 bases and J by 4 bases; unmatched bases: 4. The CDR3 coding sequence is TGTGCCAGCTCACCCTTTACAGGGGGCACTGAAGCTTTCTTT. This encodes CASSPFTGGTEAFF.